The entry that follows covers one T cell receptor (beta chain) sequence. Its antigen is currently unknown. This sample is drawn from a study of shared clonotypes between healthy human individuals. General study results and limits: Among non-shared clonotypes, generation probabilities were lower than among those shared by all four donors.

The J segment lost 6 bases and the V segment lost 0 bases, leaving 20 bases of the junction unmatched. The CDR3 loop spans 19 amino acids. From germline, CDR1 is SGHRS and CDR2 YFSETQ. Assay: immunoSEQ multiplex PCR; the TCRdb copy retains only in-frame clones and omits some. This sample has under 300,000 clones, with 65% found just once. The rearrangement links TRBV5-1 to TRBJ2-7; 8 positions match TRBD2. The TCR sequence derives from a man between 25 and 39 years old in good health. Sequencing input: memory CD4+ T cells sorted from blood. As to subset: CD45RA-negative fraction. The CDR3 here is CASSLAEPRPSGRVSEQYF. The CDR3 coding sequence is TGCGCCAGCAGCTTGGCCGAGCCACGTCCGAGCGGGAGAGTCAGCGAGCAGTACTTC.